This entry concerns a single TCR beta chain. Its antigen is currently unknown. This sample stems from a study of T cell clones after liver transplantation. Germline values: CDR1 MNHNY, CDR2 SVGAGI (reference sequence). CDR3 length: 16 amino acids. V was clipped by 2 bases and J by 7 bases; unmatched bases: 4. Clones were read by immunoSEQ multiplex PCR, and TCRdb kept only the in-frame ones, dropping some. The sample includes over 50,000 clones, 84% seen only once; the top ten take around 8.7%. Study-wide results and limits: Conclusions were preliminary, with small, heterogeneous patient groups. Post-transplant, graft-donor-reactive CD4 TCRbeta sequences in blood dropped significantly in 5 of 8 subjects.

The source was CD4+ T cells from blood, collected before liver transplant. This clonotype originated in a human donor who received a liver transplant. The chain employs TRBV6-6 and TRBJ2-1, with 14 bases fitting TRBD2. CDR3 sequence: CASSYPGTSGRNEQFF. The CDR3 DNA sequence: TGTGCCAGCAGTTACCCCGGGACTAGCGGGAGAAATGAGCAGTTCTTC.